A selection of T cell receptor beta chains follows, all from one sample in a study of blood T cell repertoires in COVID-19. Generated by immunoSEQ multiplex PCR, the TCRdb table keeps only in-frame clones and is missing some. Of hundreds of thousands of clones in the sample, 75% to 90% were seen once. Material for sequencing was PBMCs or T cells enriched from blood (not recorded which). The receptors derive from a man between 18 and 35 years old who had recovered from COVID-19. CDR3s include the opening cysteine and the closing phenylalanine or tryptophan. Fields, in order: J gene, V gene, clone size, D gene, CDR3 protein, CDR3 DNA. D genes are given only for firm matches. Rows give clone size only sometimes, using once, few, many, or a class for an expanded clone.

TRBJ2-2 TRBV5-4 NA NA CASSLGPSGTGELFF TGTGCCAGCAGCTTGGGCCCCTCGGGGACCGGGGAGCTGTTTTTT
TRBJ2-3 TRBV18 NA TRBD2 CASSPQLPAGGQDTQYF TGTGCCAGCTCACCACAACTCCCAGCGGGGGGGCAAGATACGCAGTATTTT
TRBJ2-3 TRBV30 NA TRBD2 CASKLAGGSDTQYF TGTGCCTCTAAACTAGCGGGAGGGTCAGATACGCAGTATTTT
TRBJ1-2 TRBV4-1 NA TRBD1 CASSPPDRGPGGYTF TGCGCCAGCAGCCCGCCCGACAGGGGGCCCGGTGGCTACACCTTC
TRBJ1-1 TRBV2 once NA CASSPDRFNTEAFF TGTGCCAGCAGCCCCGACAGATTTAACACTGAAGCTTTCTTT
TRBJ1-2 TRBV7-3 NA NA CASSGTRYGYTF TGTGCCAGCAGTGGGACAAGATATGGCTACACCTTC
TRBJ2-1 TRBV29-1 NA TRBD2 CSVVSGRAPNEQFF TGCAGCGTTGTCAGCGGGAGGGCCCCCAATGAGCAGTTCTTC
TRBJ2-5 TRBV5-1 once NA CASSLNERQETQYF TGCGCCAGCAGCTTAAACGAGCGGCAAGAGACCCAGTACTTC
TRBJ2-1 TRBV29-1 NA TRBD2 CSVSRDGTNYNEQFF TGCAGCGTTTCCCGGGACGGGACTAACTACAATGAGCAGTTCTTC
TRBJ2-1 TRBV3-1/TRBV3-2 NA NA CASSQARGVYNEQFF TGTGCCAGCAGCCAAGCCAGGGGCGTTTACAATGAGCAGTTCTTC
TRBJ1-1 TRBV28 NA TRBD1 CASSYPPGTANTEAFF TGTGCCAGCAGCTATCCACCTGGGACAGCGAACACTGAAGCTTTCTTT
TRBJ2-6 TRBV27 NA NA CASSSLFPDSLPINVLTF TGTGCCAGCAGTTCACTTTTCCCGGACTCCCTACCCATCAACGTCCTGACTTTC
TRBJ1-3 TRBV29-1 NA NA CSVDGAGSGNTIYF TGCAGCGTTGATGGGGCAGGGTCGGGAAACACCATATATTTT
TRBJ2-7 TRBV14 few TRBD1 CASSRTTGGLSYEQYF TGTGCCAGCAGCCGTACGACAGGGGGCCTCTCCTACGAGCAGTACTTC
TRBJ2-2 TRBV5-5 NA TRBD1 CASSVTGGFAGELFF TGTGCCAGCAGCGTAACAGGGGGTTTCGCCGGGGAGCTGTTTTTT
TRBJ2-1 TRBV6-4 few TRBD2 CASSDSAGGPNEQFF TGTGCCAGCAGTGACTCAGCGGGGGGGCCCAATGAGCAGTTCTTC
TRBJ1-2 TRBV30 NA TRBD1 CAWSLLGTGVVYGYTF TGTGCCTGGAGTCTCCTAGGGACAGGGGTAGTATATGGCTACACCTTC
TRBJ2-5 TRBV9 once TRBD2 CASSVAELAGGFETQYF TGTGCCAGCAGCGTAGCTGAGTTAGCGGGAGGATTTGAGACCCAGTACTTC
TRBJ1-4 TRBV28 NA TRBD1 CASSLSGTGDEKLFF TGTGCCAGCAGTTTATCCGGGACAGGGGATGAAAAACTGTTTTTT
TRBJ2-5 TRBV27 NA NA CASSLSPTAVETQYF TGTGCCAGCAGTTTATCGCCAACGGCGGTAGAGACCCAGTACTTC
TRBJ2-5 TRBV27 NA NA CASSLSAGTETQYF TGTGCCAGCAGTTTATCTGCAGGCACAGAGACCCAGTACTTC
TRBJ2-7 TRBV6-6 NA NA CASSYLDLGRALEQYF TGTGCCAGCAGTTACTTAGATCTGGGCAGGGCTCTCGAGCAGTACTTC
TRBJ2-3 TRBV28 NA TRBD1 CASSPRDRYTDTQYF TGTGCCAGCAGCCCCCGGGACAGGTACACAGATACGCAGTATTTT
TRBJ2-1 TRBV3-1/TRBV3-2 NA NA CASSLGLLLSYNEQFF TGTGCCAGCAGCTTGGGACTCCTCCTATCCTACAATGAGCAGTTCTTC
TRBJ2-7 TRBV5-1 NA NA CASSPKPLRSGYEQYF TGCGCCAGCAGTCCAAAGCCCCTGCGGAGCGGCTACGAGCAGTACTTC
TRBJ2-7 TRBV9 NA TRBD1 CASSDGQGYEQYF TGTGCCAGCAGCGACGGACAGGGCTACGAGCAGTACTTC
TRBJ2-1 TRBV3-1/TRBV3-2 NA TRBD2 CASSQDLLAGRNEQFF TGTGCCAGCAGCCAAGATCTTCTAGCGGGAAGGAATGAGCAGTTCTTC
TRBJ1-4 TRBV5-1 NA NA CASSLGSGDLNFNEKLFF TGCGCCAGCAGCTTGGGATCAGGGGACCTAAATTTCAATGAAAAACTGTTTTTT
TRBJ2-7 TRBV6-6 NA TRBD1 CASSYSDRVEEQYF TGTGCCAGCAGTTACTCCGACAGGGTGGAAGAGCAGTACTTC
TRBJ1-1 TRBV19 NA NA CASRIHLRAFF TGTGCCAGTAGGATACACCTTCGGGCTTTCTTT
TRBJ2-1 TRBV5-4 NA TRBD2 CASSLRLLASYNEQFF TGTGCCAGCAGCCTCAGGCTACTAGCGAGCTACAATGAGCAGTTCTTC
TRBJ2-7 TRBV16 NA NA CASSQYTPGVYEQYF TGTGCCAGCAGCCAATACACCCCGGGGGTCTACGAGCAGTACTTC
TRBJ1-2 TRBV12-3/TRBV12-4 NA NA CASTRTGNRGYTF TGTGCCAGCACCCGAACAGGGAACCGTGGCTACACCTTC
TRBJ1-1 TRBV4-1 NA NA CASSQTGGRSEAFF TGCGCCAGCAGCCAGACGGGGGGAAGGTCTGAAGCTTTCTTT
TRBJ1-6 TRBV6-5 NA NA CASSWGHNSPLHF TGTGCCAGCAGTTGGGGGCATAATTCACCCCTCCACTTT
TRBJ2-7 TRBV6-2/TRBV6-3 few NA CASSSLPDGEQYF TGTGCCAGCAGTTCCTTACCCGACGGGGAGCAGTACTTC
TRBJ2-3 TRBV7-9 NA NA CASSSGGGSTQYF TGTGCCAGCAGCTCGGGGGGCGGGAGTACGCAGTATTTT
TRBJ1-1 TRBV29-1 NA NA CSVVTALGRGAFF TGCAGCGTTGTTACCGCCTTGGGGAGGGGCGCTTTCTTT
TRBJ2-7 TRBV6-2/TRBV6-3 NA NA CASSYSAGAYEQYF TGTGCCAGCAGTTACTCTGCCGGGGCCTACGAGCAGTACTTC
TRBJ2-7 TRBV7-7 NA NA CASSLGPDFKYEQYF TGTGCCAGCAGCTTGGGTCCGGACTTCAAGTACGAGCAGTACTTC
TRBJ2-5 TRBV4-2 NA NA CASSQEPGEQTQYF TGTGCCAGCAGCCAAGAGCCAGGGGAACAGACCCAGTACTTC
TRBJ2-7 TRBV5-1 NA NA CASSSYLTNPYEQYF TGCGCCAGCAGCTCCTACCTGACTAACCCCTACGAGCAGTACTTC